A selection of T cell receptor beta chains follows, all from one sample in a study of human T cells and chemical hapten exposure. Each CDR3 protein is one row after TCRdb ran MiXCR on the RACE reads. Of 80,000 to 100,000 distinct CDR3 sequences in the sample, around 8.8% were seen once. Input material: whole blood. Every receptor here comes from a female donor in good health. Some clones in this sample may be carry-over from other donors' samples. Both conserved end residues are part of each CDR3. The D gene is left open where the match is weak. The size field is filled for only some rows; it gives once, few, many or a size class.

v_gene	abundance	j_gene	d_gene	CDR3nt	CDR3aa
TRBV28	few	TRBJ2-1	TRBD1	TGTGCCAGCAGTCATCCTCGACAGGGGCGGGATGAGCAGTTCTTC	CASSHPRQGRDEQFF
TRBV6-2/TRBV6-3	NA	TRBJ1-1	NA	TGTGCCAGCTCCGACGGGGGGGTTGGGGGAGTTTTTACTGAAGCTTTCTTT	CASSDGGVGGVFTEAFF
TRBV4-3	NA	TRBJ2-7	NA	TGCGCCAGCAGCCAAGATTATGATGGGCCGTCCTACGAGCAGTACTTC	CASSQDYDGPSYEQYF
TRBV7-2	many	TRBJ1-1	TRBD1	TGTGCCAGCAGAAGGAGGGGGACAGGCCGTAGGGACACTGAAGCTTTCTTT	CASRRRGTGRRDTEAFF
TRBV20-1	many	TRBJ1-1	TRBD1	TGCAGTGCCGACCCGGGACAGGCGCACACTGAAGCTTTCTTT	CSADPGQAHTEAFF
TRBV29-1	NA	TRBJ1-1	TRBD1	TGCAGCGTTGACCAGGGGGCGCGAACTGAAGCTTTCTTT	CSVDQGARTEAFF
TRBV20-1	NA	TRBJ2-3	NA	TGCAGTGCTAGAGGGACTGATGTTCCATCAGATACGCAGTATTTT	CSARGTDVPSDTQYF
TRBV5-1	few	TRBJ2-7	NA	TGCGCCAGCAGCCCGAGGGGGGGGTCCGCCGAGCAGTACTTC	CASSPRGGSAEQYF
TRBV20-1	NA	TRBJ2-1	NA	TGCAGTGCTAGAGACCCCGGACAGAATCTTAATGAGCAGTTCTTC	CSARDPGQNLNEQFF
TRBV20-1	NA	TRBJ2-3	TRBD2	TGCAGTGCTCCTCCGCCTCTAGCGGGAGGGCCGGATACGCAGTATTTT	CSAPPPLAGGPDTQYF
TRBV19	many	TRBJ2-3	NA	TGTGCCAGTAGTATAGATCGGGGAACAGATACGCAGTATTTT	CASSIDRGTDTQYF
TRBV7-2	few	TRBJ2-5	NA	TGTGCCAGCCTTACGGCGCGGGAAGAGACCCAGTACTTC	CASLTAREETQYF
TRBV20-1	few	TRBJ2-5	TRBD1	TGCAGTGCGACAGGGGCAACAAGAGAAACCCAGTACTTC	CSATGATRETQYF
TRBV28	NA	TRBJ2-5	NA	TGTGCCAGCAGTCACGTCGGACAGTCAGAGACCCAGTACTTC	CASSHVGQSETQYF
TRBV3-1	few	TRBJ1-6	NA	TGTGCCAGCAGCCACTCGACAGAGACGCGTCCACCCCTCCACTTT	CASSHSTETRPPLHF
TRBV20-1	few	TRBJ2-1	TRBD2	TGCAGTGCTAGAGATGGACTAGCGGAGGAGCAGTTCTTC	CSARDGLAEEQFF
TRBV12-3/TRBV12-4	NA	TRBJ2-1	TRBD2	TGTGCCACCAACCTAGCGGGAGTCGGTGAGCAGTTCTTC	CATNLAGVGEQFF
TRBV7-3	NA	TRBJ1-1	NA	TGTGCCAGCAGCCCGGGGCGCGGACAGTCGGCCACTGAAGCTTTCTTT	CASSPGRGQSATEAFF
TRBV3-1	NA	TRBJ2-4	TRBD2	TGTGCCAGCAGCCAAGATTGGTCCCGGGAGGGCCGGGGAAACATTCAGTACTTC	CASSQDWSREGRGNIQYF
TRBV4-2	NA	TRBJ2-5	NA	TGTGCCAGCAGCCAAGAGAGGGGAGCCCTCCAAGAGACCCAGTACTTC	CASSQERGALQETQYF
TRBV28	NA	TRBJ2-3	TRBD1	TGTGCCAGCAGTTTATGGGACAGGACCCTTATCACAGATACGCAGTATTTT	CASSLWDRTLITDTQYF
TRBV27	few	TRBJ2-7	TRBD1	TGTGCCAGCAGTTTATCAGGGACAGGGGCCTACGAGCAGTACTTC	CASSLSGTGAYEQYF
TRBV28	NA	TRBJ2-3	NA	TGTGCCAGCAGGCGGAGTCAGGGAGGGGGTCATACGCAGTATTTT	CASRRSQGGGHTQYF
TRBV27	few	TRBJ2-2	TRBD2	TGTGCCAGCAGTTTTGCGGGAGGGACCGGGGAGCTGTTTTTT	CASSFAGGTGELFF
TRBV20-1	few	TRBJ2-1	NA	TGCAGTGCTAGAGAAGGAGGGAGTGGGTCCTACAATGAGCAGTTCTTC	CSAREGGSGSYNEQFF
TRBV5-1	NA	TRBJ2-1	TRBD1	TGCGCCAGCAGCTCATCCGGGACAGGGGGAGGTGAGCAGTTCTTC	CASSSSGTGGGEQFF
TRBV27	few	TRBJ1-1	TRBD1	TGTGCCAGCAGCCGAGGGGGACAGGGAACTGAAGCTTTCTTT	CASSRGGQGTEAFF
TRBV28	NA	TRBJ1-6	NA	TGTGCCAGCAGCGACCGGGACGGCTATAATTCACCCCTCCACTTT	CASSDRDGYNSPLHF
TRBV13	few	TRBJ2-3	NA	TGTGCCAGCAATTCTAGAGGGGTCACAGATACGCAGTATTTT	CASNSRGVTDTQYF
TRBV7-9	NA	TRBJ1-1	TRBD1	TGTGCCAGCAGCACGGACAGGGATACTGAAGCTTTCTTT	CASSTDRDTEAFF
TRBV28	NA	TRBJ1-1	TRBD1	TGTGCCAGCAACAGGGGTGGCACTGAAGCTTTCTTT	CASNRGGTEAFF
TRBV2	NA	TRBJ2-1	TRBD1	TGTGCCAGCATTGACAGGGGGGCGTACAATGAGCAGTTCTTC	CASIDRGAYNEQFF
TRBV7-8	NA	TRBJ2-7	NA	TGTGCCAGCAGCTTAAAGCAGGGGCGCACCTACGAGCAGTACTTC	CASSLKQGRTYEQYF
TRBV29-1	many	TRBJ2-3	NA	TGCAGCGTTGGGGGCAGTAGGGTTGGAGATACGCAGTATTTT	CSVGGSRVGDTQYF
TRBV5-1	many	TRBJ2-1	NA	TGCGCCAGCAGCTTGGGAGACCCTAAGGGTGAGCAGTTCTTC	CASSLGDPKGEQFF
TRBV19	NA	TRBJ2-1	NA	TGTGCCACCTCCGAGACACATTTAGGGTCATTTAATGAGCAGTTCTTC	CATSETHLGSFNEQFF
TRBV9	NA	TRBJ2-3	NA	TGTGCCAGCAGCGTAGGCGACGGGCCCGCTTTCACAGATACGCAGTATTTT	CASSVGDGPAFTDTQYF
TRBV20-1	many	TRBJ2-3	TRBD2	TGCAGTGCTAGAACGGGACTAGCGGGCACAGATACGCAGTATTTT	CSARTGLAGTDTQYF
TRBV9	many	TRBJ1-1	NA	TGTGCCAGCAGCGTAGTAAGAGGGGAAGCTTTCTTT	CASSVVRGEAFF
TRBV5-1	few	TRBJ1-6	TRBD1	TGCGCCAGCAGCTTGTCGGGACAGCAAAATTCACCCCTCCACTTT	CASSLSGQQNSPLHF
TRBV5-1	few	TRBJ1-2	TRBD1	TGCGCCAGCAGCCCTACAGGGGACCCTGGCTACACCTTC	CASSPTGDPGYTF
TRBV7-9	few	TRBJ2-5	TRBD2	TGTGCCAGCAGCCTACCGAAGACTAGCGTCCAAGAGACCCAGTACTTC	CASSLPKTSVQETQYF
TRBV2	few	TRBJ2-3	NA	TGTGCCAGCAGTCCCCAAGTGTCAGATACGCAGTATTTT	CASSPQVSDTQYF
TRBV6-1	many	TRBJ2-3	NA	TGTGCCAGCAGTGAAAGCGGCTTCACAGATACGCAGTATTTT	CASSESGFTDTQYF
TRBV6-5	NA	TRBJ1-5	NA	TGTGCCAGCAGTTACCGGGGGAATCATCAGCCCCAGCATTTT	CASSYRGNHQPQHF
TRBV9	NA	TRBJ2-7	NA	TGTGCCAGCAGCGTAGGAGCGGGCTACGAGCAGTACTTC	CASSVGAGYEQYF
TRBV20-1	NA	TRBJ1-6	TRBD1	TGCAGTGTACCGGGACAGGGGGCAGGATCACCCCTCCACTTT	CSVPGQGAGSPLHF
TRBV6-2/TRBV6-3	NA	TRBJ1-6	TRBD1	TGTGCCGGCAGCACAGGGACAGGAGAGTATTCACCCCTCCACTTT	CAGSTGTGEYSPLHF
TRBV28	few	TRBJ1-5	NA	TGTGCCAGCACTCTCGGGACGGCTAGCAATCAGCCCCAGCATTTT	CASTLGTASNQPQHF
TRBV9	many	TRBJ2-6	TRBD1	TGTGCCAGCAGCGAGCCCGCTCCGGGACAGGGGATCTCTGGGGCCAACGTCCTGACTTTC	CASSEPAPGQGISGANVLTF